The 17 T cell receptor beta chains below come from one sample, sequenced in a study of cytomegalovirus exposure and HLA in healthy donors. Use of 60 Vbeta and 13 Jbeta primers characterized the PCR. Profiling relied on immunoSEQ multiplex PCR, and the TCRdb table lists in-frame clones only, not all of them. In the table there are approximately 88,000 clones, about 80% of which are singletons. The sequenced sample consisted of PBMCs. The receptor source for this set is a male donor in good health and CMV-seronegative.

The chain employs TRBV7-2 and TRBJ2-7; the D gene is possibly TRBD1 (6 bases). V was cut by 1 base and J by 0 bases, with 16 bases left in between. CDR1 is SGHTA and CDR2 is FQGNSA in the germline V gene. There are 17 residues in the CDR3. CDR3 protein: CASSLGPTGTSSYEQYF. CDR3 DNA sequence: TGTGCCAGCAGCTTAGGTCCAACAGGGACGAGCTCCTACGAGCAGTACTTC.

The chain carries TRBV9 and TRBJ2-1; D remains unclear. Trimming stripped 4 bases from V and 4 bases from J, with 9 bases between. The CDR3 totals 13 residues. Germline-derived CDR1 and CDR2 are SGDLS and YYNGEE. In nucleotides, the CDR3 is TGTGCCAGCAGCCAAAATCGGTACAATGAGCAGTTCTTC. As protein: CASSQNRYNEQFF. Looking up the rest from reference TRBV9 and TRBJ2-1 gives the full variable domain: DSGVTQTPKHLITATGQRVTLRCSPRSGDLSVYWYQQSLDQGLQFLIQYYNGEERAKGNILERFSAQQFPDLHSELNLSSLELGDSALYFCASSQNRYNEQFFGPGTRLTVL.

This clone was detected once. This sequence joins TRBV10-3 and TRBJ2-1, with 9 bases that match TRBD1. This CDR3 spans 15 amino acids. Germline trimming cut 2 bases from V and 1 base from J; bases unmatched to any gene: 0. Looked up from germline, CDR1 is ENHRY and CDR2 is SYGVKD. The CDR3 sequence is CAISEGQGSYNEQFF. The CDR3 DNA follows: TGTGCCATCAGTGAGGGACAGGGGTCCTACAATGAGCAGTTCTTC.

V and J are TRBV4-3 and TRBJ2-2; 8 bases are shared with TRBD2. V trimming: 5 bases; J trimming: 4 bases; junction bases outside the gene matches: 9. Germline values: CDR1 LGHNA, CDR2 YSLEER. This CDR3 region has 16 residues. CDR3 loop: CASSDHIRGGTGELFF. The CDR3 nucleotides read TGCGCCAGCAGCGACCACATCCGGGGGGGCACCGGGGAGCTGTTTTTT.

The chain carries TRBV30 and TRBJ1-1; D call uncertain. The CDR3 spans 12 residues. Germline-derived CDR1 and CDR2 are GTSNPN and SVGIG (reference sequence). V lost 1 base and J lost 4, with 7 bases in between. DNA of the CDR3: TGTGCCTGGAGTGGAACTAGCACTGAAGCTTTCTTT. Translating gives CAWSGTSTEAFF.

The V call is TRBV5-8, the J call TRBJ2-1, with 9 bases fitting TRBD1. The trim removed 3 bases at V and 6 bases at J, leaving 7 bases unmatched. CDR3 length equals 15 residues. Germline V gene data show CDR1 as SGHTS and CDR2 as YDEGEE. The CDR3 sequence: CASSSSRDRVNEQFF. CDR3 nucleotides: TGTGCCAGCAGCTCGTCCCGGGACAGGGTCAATGAGCAGTTCTTC.

The chain joins TRBV19 to TRBJ1-1; unclear D gene. This CDR3 is built from 14 residues. V dropped 5 bases and J dropped 0 bases, with 10 bases sitting between them. CDR1 is LNHDA and CDR2 is SQIVND in the germline V gene (reference sequence). CDR3: CASSEDLMNTEAFF. The CDR3 DNA reads as TGTGCCAGTAGTGAGGATCTGATGAACACTGAAGCTTTCTTT.

V gene TRBV7-9 combines with J gene TRBJ1-1; TRBD1 agrees at 9 bases. CDR3 length: 19 residues. The V gene's germline CDR1 is SEHNR and CDR2 FQNEAQ (reference sequence). The V and J ends lost 5 bases and 1 base, in that order; junction bases with no gene match: 17. The CDR3: CASSGDREGRDGGNTEAFF. CDR3 DNA: TGTGCCAGCAGCGGGGACAGGGAAGGCCGGGACGGGGGGAACACTGAAGCTTTCTTT.

The chain combines TRBV19 with TRBJ1-2; TRBD1 matches 9 bases. V lost 5 bases and J lost 3; bases outside the gene matches: 4. Germline V gene sequence: CDR1 LNHDA, CDR2 SQIVND (reference sequence). CDR3 length: 14 residues. In DNA form, the CDR3 reads TGTGCCAGTAGTGCACAGGGGGCCGACTATGGCTACACCTTC. This gives the protein CASSAQGADYGYTF.

For this clone: With a much larger clone just one base away, this may be a read error. Other nucleotide sequences from this sample produce the same CDR3. The CDR3 region is CASSLVRQGEAFF. The DNA of the CDR3 is TGCGCCAGCAGCTTGGTAAGGCAGGGTGAAGCTTTCTTC. This chain joins TRBV5-1 and TRBJ1-1; possibly TRBD1 for D (5 bases). Germline CDR1 and CDR2: SGHRS and YFSETQ. CDR3 length: 13 residues.

There are a few counts of this clone. This rearrangement joins TRBV27 to TRBJ1-6; D perhaps matches TRBD1 (5 bases). From germline, CDR1 is MNHEY and CDR2 SMNVEV (reference sequence). V gave up 1 base and J gave up 0 bases, with 16 bases separating them. CDR3 length: 19 residues. This chain's CDR3 is CASSLYRGSGGSYNSPLHF. For the CDR3, the DNA is TGTGCCAGCAGTTTATACCGGGGATCGGGGGGCTCCTATAATTCACCCCTCCACTTT.

The chain carries TRBV7-9 and TRBJ1-4, with 10 bases that match TRBD1. The CDR3 totals 15 residues. V lost 4 bases, J lost 9 bases, and 8 bases stayed unmatched. Germline loops: CDR1 SEHNR, CDR2 FQNEAQ (reference sequence). The CDR3 protein is CASSWPGTGDQKLFF. The CDR3 coding sequence is TGTGCCAGCAGCTGGCCTGGGACAGGGGATCAAAAACTGTTTTTT.

The rearrangement joins TRBV2 to TRBJ1-5; 12 bases are shared with TRBD1. The CDR3 is 15 residues long. The V segment lost 5 bases and the J segment 6 bases; nucleotides outside the gene matches: 5. Germline lookup yields CDR1 SNHLY and CDR2 FYNNEI. In DNA form, the CDR3 reads TGTGCCAGCAGTCAGGGACAGGGGGCACGTCAGCCCCAGCATTTT. Translation: CASSQGQGARQPQHF. Looking up the rest from reference TRBV2 and TRBJ1-5 gives the full variable domain: EPEVTQTPSHQVTQMGQEVILRCVPISNHLYFYWYRQILGQKVEFLVSFYNNEISEKSEIFDDQFSVERPDGSNFTLKIRSTKLEDSAMYFCASSQGQGARQPQHFGDGTRLSIL.

The V gene is TRBV4-2, the J gene TRBJ1-2; 10 bases align to TRBD1. The V gene end was trimmed by 4 bases and the J gene end by 7 bases; junction bases not matched to a gene: 6. The CDR3 runs 14 residues. Germline V gene data show CDR1 as LGHNA and CDR2 as YNFKEQ. This chain's CDR3 is CASSPTGGDGGYTF. For the CDR3, the DNA is TGTGCCAGCAGCCCGACAGGGGGCGACGGTGGCTACACCTTC.

In this sample, this clone turned up once. The chain combines TRBV19 with TRBJ2-7; maybe TRBD2 (6 bases). With 2 bases removed from V and 0 bases from J, the gap between germline ends came to 11 bases. Looked up from germline, CDR1 is LNHDA and CDR2 is SQIVND (reference sequence). CDR3 length equals 15 residues. This CDR3 is CASSINSGSSYEQYF. The DNA for the CDR3 is TGTGCCAGTAGTATAAATAGCGGAAGCTCCTACGAGCAGTACTTC.

The chain couples TRBV10-3 to TRBJ2-2; maybe TRBD1 (7 bases). This CDR3 has 13 amino acids. The V gene's germline CDR1 is ENHRY and CDR2 SYGVKD. V lost 7 bases and J 4 bases, leaving 10 bases between the germline ends. Written as DNA, the CDR3 is TGTGCCATCAACAGGGGACTCACCGGGGAGCTGTTTTTT. Translating it yields CAINRGLTGELFF.

The chain recombines TRBV5-5 with TRBJ1-1; TRBD1 agrees at 8 bases. The junction had 7 bases not matched to a gene; V was cut back by 4 bases and J by 2 bases. Germline CDR1 is SGHKS and CDR2 is YYEKEE (reference sequence). The length of the CDR3 is 15 residues. The CDR3 loop reads CASSRDRGGNTEAFF. The CDR3 DNA is TGTGCCAGCAGCCGAGACAGGGGAGGCAACACTGAAGCTTTCTTT.